This T cell receptor beta chain was observed in a study of blood T cell repertoires in COVID-19 (dated by TCRdb to 2019 to 2021). In terms of the full investigation: Samples covering the acute and convalescent phases of COVID-19 were provided by collaborators in the United States, Italy and Spain. HLA class I and class II types, where available, came from metadata supplied by the sample provider rather than from assay-based typing. Subjects who had been exposed to COVID-19, were actively infected with it, or had recovered from it provided the deeply sampled blood TCRbeta repertoires that made up the dataset. The repertoires were released in a freely available public database intended as a resource for research on the immune response to SARS-CoV-2. Sample metadata almost always included a de-identified subject ID, COVID-19 status, age in years and sex. The samples were drawn from two sources: the first 160 participants of the ongoing ImmuneRACE study, and some 1,300 subjects contributed by 6 global collaborators. The prospective study material was composed of cDNA or gDNA derived from T cells, B-cell-depleted T cells, or PBMCs.

TCRbeta CDR3 regions were amplified from genomic DNA by means of the immunoSEQ Assay, a bias-controlled multiplex PCR. The published analysis was carried out like this. The number of nucleated cells in each sample was estimated by amplification of reference gene primers within the assay. To quantify the absolute abundance of each unique TCRbeta CDR3 rearrangement, sequence reads were collapsed and filtered. For each sample, productive Simpson clonality was calculated as the square root of Simpson's diversity index across productive rearrangements. TCRdb obtained this table from immuneACCESS and retained in-frame rearrangements with V and J assigned. These tables miss some clones; where compared with another copy, unresolved V genes account for less than half of the shortfall, and the remainder is unexplained. V and J calls and clone size are as listed in that table; D and trimming were resolved from the DNA. The sample profile shows 180,000 or so clones; more than 85% of them were found once. The top ten clonotypes cover around 1.2% of the sample.

Turning to this clone: The target of this receptor is not known. One base away there is no much larger clone; base qualities are not given.

The germline V gene (reference sequence) yields SGHNT for CDR1 and YYREEE for CDR2. Its CDR3 holds 14 amino acids, cysteine through phenylalanine. Only CDR3 DNA remains: 42 bases, in frame from the first base. Cut back by 0 bases and 2 bases, the V and J ends lie 8 bases apart. Enrolling through a virtual design, the prospective study's participants ranged in age from roughly 18 to 90 years and lived across about two dozen United States geographic areas. Cohort assignment in the prospective study relied on participant-reported clinical history from a screening survey and a study questionnaire. In the prospective study, mobile phlebotomists collected whole blood, serum and a nasopharyngeal or oropharyngeal swab from each participant. Participants in the prospective study had the option to provide additional blood draws and questionnaires over a 2-month period. Blood samples from the prospective study were shipped frozen or at room temperature prior to DNA extraction.

Overall study results and their limits: Clinical and demographic metadata were provided uncurated, with the amount varying by source and participant.

Sequencing input: PBMCs or T cells enriched from blood (not recorded which). The TCR sequence derives from a human donor with acute COVID-19. The donor label of this sample is uncertain. This chain is built from TRBV5-4 and TRBJ2-5; no D segment can be confidently identified. CDR3 reads: CASSLAGLQETQYF. The nucleotide sequence is given as TGTGCCAGCAGCTTGGCCGGTCTGCAAGAGACCCAGTACTTC.